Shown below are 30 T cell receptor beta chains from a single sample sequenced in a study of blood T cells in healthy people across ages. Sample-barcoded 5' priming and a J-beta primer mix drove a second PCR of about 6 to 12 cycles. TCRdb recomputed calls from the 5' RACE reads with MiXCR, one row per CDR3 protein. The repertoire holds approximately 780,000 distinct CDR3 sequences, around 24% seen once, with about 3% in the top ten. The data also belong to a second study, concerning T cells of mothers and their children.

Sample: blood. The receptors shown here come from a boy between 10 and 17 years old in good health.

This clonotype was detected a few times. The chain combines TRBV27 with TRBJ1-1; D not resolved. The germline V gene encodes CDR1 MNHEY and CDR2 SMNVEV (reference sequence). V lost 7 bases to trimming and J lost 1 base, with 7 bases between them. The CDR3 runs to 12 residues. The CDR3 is CASNPKNTEAFF. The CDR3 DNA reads TGTGCCAGCAACCCAAAGAACACTGAAGCTTTCTTT.

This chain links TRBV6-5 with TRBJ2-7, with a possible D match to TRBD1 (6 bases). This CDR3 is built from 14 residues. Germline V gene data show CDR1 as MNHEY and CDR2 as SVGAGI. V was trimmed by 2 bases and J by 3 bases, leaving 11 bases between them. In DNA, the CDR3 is TGTGCCAGCAGTTACGCAGGGGATCTCTACGAGCAGTACTTC. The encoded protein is CASSYAGDLYEQYF.

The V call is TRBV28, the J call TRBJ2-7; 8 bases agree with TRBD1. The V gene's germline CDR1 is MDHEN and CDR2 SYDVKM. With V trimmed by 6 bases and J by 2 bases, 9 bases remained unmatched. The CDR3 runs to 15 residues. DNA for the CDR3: TGTGCCAGCAGCTCGACAGGGGATATCCCCTACGAGCAGTACTTC. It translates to CASSSTGDIPYEQYF. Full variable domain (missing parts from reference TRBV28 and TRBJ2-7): DVKVTQSSRYLVKRTGEKVFLECVQDMDHENMFWYRQDPGLGLRLIYFSYDVKMKEKGDIPEGYSVSREKKERFSLILESASTNQTSMYLCASSSTGDIPYEQYFGPGTRLTVT.

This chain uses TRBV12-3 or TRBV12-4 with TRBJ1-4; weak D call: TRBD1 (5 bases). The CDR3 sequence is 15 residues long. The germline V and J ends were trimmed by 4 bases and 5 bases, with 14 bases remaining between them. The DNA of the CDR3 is TGTGCCAGCAGTTCCCTCCCAGGGTCCAATGAAAAACTGTTTTTT. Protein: CASSSLPGSNEKLFF.

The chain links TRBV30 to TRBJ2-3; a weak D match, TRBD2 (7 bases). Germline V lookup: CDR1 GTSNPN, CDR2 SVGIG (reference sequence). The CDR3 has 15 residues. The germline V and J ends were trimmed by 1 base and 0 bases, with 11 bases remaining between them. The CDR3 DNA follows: TGTGCCTGGAGTGCCTGGGGGGGCAGCACAGATACGCAGTATTTT. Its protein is CAWSAWGGSTDTQYF.

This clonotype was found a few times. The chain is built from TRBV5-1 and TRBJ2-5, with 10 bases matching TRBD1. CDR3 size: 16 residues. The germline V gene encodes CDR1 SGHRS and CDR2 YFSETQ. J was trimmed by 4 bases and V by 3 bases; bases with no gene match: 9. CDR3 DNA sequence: TGCGCCAGCAGCTCGACAGGGGGCCCAAGGGGAGAGACCCAGTACTTC. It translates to CASSSTGGPRGETQYF.

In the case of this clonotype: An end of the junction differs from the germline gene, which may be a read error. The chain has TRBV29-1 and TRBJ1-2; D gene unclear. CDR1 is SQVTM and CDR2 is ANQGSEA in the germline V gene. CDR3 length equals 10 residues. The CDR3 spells CSVENGGLVF. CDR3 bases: TGCAGCGTTGAAAACGGTGGACTAGTCTTC.

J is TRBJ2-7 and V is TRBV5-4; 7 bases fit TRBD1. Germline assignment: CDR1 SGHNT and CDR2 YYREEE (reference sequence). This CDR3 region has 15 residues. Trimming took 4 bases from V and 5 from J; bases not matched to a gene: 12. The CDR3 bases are TGTGCCAGCAGCCCGACAGGGAAGATCATCGACGAGCAGTACTTC. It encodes CASSPTGKIIDEQYF.

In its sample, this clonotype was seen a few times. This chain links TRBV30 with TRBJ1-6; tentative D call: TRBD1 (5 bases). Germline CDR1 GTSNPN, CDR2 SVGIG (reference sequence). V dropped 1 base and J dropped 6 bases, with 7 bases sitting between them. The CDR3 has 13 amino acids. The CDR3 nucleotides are TGTGCCTGGAGTGGGGGCACTAATTCACCCCTCCACTTT. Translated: CAWSGGTNSPLHF.

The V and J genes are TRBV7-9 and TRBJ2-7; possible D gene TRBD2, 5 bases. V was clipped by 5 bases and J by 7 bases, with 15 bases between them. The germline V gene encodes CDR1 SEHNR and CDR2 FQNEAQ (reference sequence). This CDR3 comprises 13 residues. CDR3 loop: CASSPSMGGEQYF. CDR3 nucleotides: TGTGCCAGCAGCCCCTCGATGGGCGGGGAGCAGTACTTC. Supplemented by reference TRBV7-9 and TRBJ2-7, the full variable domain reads DTGVSQNPRHKITKRGQNVTFRCDPISEHNRLYWYRQTLGQGPEFLTYFQNEAQLEKSRLLSDRFSAERPKGSFSTLEIQRTEQGDSAMYLCASSPSMGGEQYFGPGTRLTVT.

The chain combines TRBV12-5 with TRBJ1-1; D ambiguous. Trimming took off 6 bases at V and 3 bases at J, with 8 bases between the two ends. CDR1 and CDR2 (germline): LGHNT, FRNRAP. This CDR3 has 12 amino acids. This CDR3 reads CASGVGDTEAFF. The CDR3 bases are TGTGCTAGTGGGGTTGGCGACACTGAAGCTTTCTTT.

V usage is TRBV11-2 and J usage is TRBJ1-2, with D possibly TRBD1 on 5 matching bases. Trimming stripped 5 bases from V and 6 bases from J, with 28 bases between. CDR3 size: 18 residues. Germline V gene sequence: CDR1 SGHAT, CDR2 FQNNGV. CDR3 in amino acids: CASSPIRGGLRDLNGYTF. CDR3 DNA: TGTGCCAGCAGCCCTATCAGAGGAGGGCTTAGGGACCTGAATGGCTACACCTTC. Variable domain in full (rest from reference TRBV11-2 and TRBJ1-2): EAGVAQSPRYKIIEKRQSVAFWCNPISGHATLYWYQQILGQGPKLLIQFQNNGVVDDSQLPKDRFSAERLKGVDSTLKIQPAKLEDSAVYLCASSPIRGGLRDLNGYTFGSGTRLTVV.

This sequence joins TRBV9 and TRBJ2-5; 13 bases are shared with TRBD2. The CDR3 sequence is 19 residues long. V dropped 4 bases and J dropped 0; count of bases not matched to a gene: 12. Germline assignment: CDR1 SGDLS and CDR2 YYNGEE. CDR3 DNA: TGTGCCAGCAGCCCAAGAAAACTAGCGGGGGGGACATACCAAGAGACCCAGTACTTC. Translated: CASSPRKLAGGTYQETQYF.

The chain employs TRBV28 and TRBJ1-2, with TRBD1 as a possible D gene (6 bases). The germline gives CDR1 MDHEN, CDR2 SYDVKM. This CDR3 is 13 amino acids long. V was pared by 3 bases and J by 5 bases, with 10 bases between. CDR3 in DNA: TGTGCCAGCAGTTTTATGCAGGGGTATGGCTACACCTTC. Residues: CASSFMQGYGYTF.

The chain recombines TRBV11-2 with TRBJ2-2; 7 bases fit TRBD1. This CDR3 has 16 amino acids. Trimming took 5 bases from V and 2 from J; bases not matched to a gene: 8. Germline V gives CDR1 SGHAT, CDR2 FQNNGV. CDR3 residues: CASSPRGQANTGELFF. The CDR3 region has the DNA TGTGCCAGCAGCCCCAGAGGACAGGCAAACACCGGGGAGCTGTTTTTT.

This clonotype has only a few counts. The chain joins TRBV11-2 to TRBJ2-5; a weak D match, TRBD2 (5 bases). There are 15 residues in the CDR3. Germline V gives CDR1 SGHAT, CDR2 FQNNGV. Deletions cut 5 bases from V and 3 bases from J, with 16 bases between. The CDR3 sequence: CASSEGAATEETQYF. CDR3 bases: TGTGCCAGCAGCGAGGGAGCGGCCACAGAAGAGACCCAGTACTTC.

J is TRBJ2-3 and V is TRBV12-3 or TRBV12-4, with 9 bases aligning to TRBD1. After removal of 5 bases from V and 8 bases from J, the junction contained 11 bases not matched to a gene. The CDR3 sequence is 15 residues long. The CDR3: CASSPGTGSHGTQYF. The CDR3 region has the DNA TGTGCCAGCAGTCCCGGGACAGGGAGTCACGGTACGCAGTATTTT.

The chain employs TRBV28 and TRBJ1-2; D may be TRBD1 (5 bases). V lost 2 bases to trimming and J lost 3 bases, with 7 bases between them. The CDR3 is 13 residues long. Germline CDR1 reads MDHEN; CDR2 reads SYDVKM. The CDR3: CASSLRGYYGYTF. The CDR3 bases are TGTGCCAGCAGTTTACGGGGGTACTATGGCTACACCTTC.

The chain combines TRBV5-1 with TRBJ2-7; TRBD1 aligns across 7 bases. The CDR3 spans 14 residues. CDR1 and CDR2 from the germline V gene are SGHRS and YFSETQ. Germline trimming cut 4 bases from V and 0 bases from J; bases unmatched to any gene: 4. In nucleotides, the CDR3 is TGCGCCAGCAGCCCACAGGGGCGCTCCTACGAGCAGTACTTC. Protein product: CASSPQGRSYEQYF.

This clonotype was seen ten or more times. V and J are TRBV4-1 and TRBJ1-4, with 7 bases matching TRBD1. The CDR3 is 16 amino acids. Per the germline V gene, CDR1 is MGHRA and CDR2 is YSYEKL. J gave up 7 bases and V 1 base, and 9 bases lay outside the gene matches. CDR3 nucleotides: TGCGCCAGCAGCCAAGGGTTGACAGGGAAGAGTGAAAAACTGTTTTTT. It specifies CASSQGLTGKSEKLFF.

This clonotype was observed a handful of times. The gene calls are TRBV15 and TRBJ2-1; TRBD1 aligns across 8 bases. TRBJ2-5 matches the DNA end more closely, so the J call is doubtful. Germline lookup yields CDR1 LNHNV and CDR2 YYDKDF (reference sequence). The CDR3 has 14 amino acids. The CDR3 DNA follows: TGTGCCACCAGCGTCAAGACAGGGGAGGAGACCCAGTACTTC. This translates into CATSVKTGEETQYF.

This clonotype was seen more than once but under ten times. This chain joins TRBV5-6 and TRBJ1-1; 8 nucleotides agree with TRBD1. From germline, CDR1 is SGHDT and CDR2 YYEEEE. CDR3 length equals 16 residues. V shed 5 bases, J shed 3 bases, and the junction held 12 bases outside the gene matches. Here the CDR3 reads CASRDQGAEVYTEAFF. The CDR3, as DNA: TGTGCCAGCAGGGACCAGGGGGCAGAGGTGTACACTGAAGCTTTCTTT.

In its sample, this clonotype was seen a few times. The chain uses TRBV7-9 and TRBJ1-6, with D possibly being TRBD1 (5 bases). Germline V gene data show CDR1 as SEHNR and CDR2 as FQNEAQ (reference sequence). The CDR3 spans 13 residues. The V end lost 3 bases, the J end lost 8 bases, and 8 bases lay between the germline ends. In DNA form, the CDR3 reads TGTGCCAGCAGCTTCGTGGGGGATTCACCCCTCCACTTT. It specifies CASSFVGDSPLHF.

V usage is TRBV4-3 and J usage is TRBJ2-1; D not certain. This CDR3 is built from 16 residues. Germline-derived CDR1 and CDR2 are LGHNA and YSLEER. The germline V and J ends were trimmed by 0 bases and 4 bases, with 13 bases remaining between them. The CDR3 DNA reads TGCGCCAGCAGCCAAGACCTTCCCATATCATACAATGAGCAGTTCTTC. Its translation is CASSQDLPISYNEQFF.

The CDR3 nucleotides read TGTGCCAGCAGCTTACCTATCTACAATGAGCAGTTCTTC. Translated, it gives CASSLPIYNEQFF. V gene TRBV7-2 combines with J gene TRBJ2-1; D call uncertain. V shed 2 bases and J shed 3 bases, with 5 bases lying between them. The CDR3 spans 13 residues. Germline V gene data show CDR1 as SGHTA and CDR2 as FQGNSA.

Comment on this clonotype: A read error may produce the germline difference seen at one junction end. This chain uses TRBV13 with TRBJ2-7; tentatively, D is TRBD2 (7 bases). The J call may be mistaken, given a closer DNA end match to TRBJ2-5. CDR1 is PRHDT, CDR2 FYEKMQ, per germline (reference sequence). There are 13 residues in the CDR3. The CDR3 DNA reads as TGTGCCGGCAGCCAGGGGCGGGGGGAGACCCAGTACTTC. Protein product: CAGSQGRGETQYF.

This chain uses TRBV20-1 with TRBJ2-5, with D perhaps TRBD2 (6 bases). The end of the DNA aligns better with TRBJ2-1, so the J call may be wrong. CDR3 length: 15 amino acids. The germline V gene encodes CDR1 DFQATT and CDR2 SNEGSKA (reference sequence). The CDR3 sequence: CSARSNGGIRNEQFF. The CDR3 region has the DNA TGCAGTGCTAGATCAAACGGGGGAATCAGAAATGAGCAGTTCTTC.

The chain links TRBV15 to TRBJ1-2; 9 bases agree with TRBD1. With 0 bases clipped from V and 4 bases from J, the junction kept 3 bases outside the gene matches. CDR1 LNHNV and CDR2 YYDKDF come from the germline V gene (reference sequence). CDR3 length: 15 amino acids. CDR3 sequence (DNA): TGTGCCACCAGCAGAGAACAGGGGGCCGGCTATGGCTACACCTTC. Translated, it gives CATSREQGAGYGYTF. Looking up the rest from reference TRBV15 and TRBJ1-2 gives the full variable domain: DAMVIQNPRYQVTQFGKPVTLSCSQTLNHNVMYWYQQKSSQAPKLLFHYYDKDFNNEADTPDNFQSRRPNTSFCFLDIRSPGLGDTAMYLCATSREQGAGYGYTFGSGTRLTVV.

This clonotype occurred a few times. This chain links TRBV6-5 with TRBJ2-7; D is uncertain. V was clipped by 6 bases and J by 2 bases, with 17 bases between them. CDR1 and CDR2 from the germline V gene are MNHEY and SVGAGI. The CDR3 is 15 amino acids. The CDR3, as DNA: TGTGCCAGCAGCCGAAATAGTCCTCCTACCTACGAGCAGTACTTC. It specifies CASSRNSPPTYEQYF.

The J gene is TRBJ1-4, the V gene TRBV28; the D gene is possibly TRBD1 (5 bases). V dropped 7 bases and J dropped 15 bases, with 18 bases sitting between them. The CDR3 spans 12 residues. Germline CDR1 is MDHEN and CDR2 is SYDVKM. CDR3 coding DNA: TGTGCCAGCACTGGGGCCTCGGGAAACTTGTTTTTT. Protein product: CASTGASGNLFF.